Listed below are T cell receptor beta chains from one sample, sequenced in a study of CD8 T cells in ankylosing spondylitis. TCRdb ran MiXCR on the 5' RACE reads and lists one entry per CDR3 protein. Counted here are 25,000 to 30,000 distinct CDR3 sequences, 7.9% occurring once; the ten biggest clones make up roughly 30%. The sample taken for sequencing was blood. The source of these receptors is a male donor with ankylosing spondylitis or in good health (not recorded which). The CDR3 runs from the conserved cysteine through the conserved F or W. A D gene is named only where the DNA matches it firmly. A row's size may be missing; if present it is once, few, many or a size class.

few	TRBV29-1	TRBJ2-1	NA	CSVEAAGDEQFF	TGCAGCGTTGAAGCCGCAGGGGATGAGCAGTTCTTC
few	TRBV7-2	TRBJ2-1	TRBD2	CASMEAGGNEQFF	TGTGCCAGCATGGAAGCGGGGGGCAATGAGCAGTTCTTC
many	TRBV11-1	TRBJ2-2	TRBD2	CASSHLAGRVAGELFF	TGTGCCAGCAGCCATCTAGCGGGACGGGTCGCCGGGGAGCTGTTTTTT
many	TRBV27	TRBJ2-5	NA	CASSSIHELETQYF	TGTGCCAGCAGTTCGATACACGAGTTAGAGACCCAGTACTTC
NA	TRBV5-1	TRBJ2-2	NA	CASSLGSNTGEPFF	TGCGCCAGCAGCTTGGGGAGTAACACCGGGGAGCCGTTTTTT
many	TRBV11-2	TRBJ1-1	NA	CASSPVMNTEAFF	TGTGCCAGCAGCCCCGTAATGAACACTGAAGCTTTCTTT
many	TRBV29-1	TRBJ2-1	TRBD2	CSARREGNEQFF	TGCAGTGCGCGGAGGGAGGGCAATGAGCAGTTCTTC
few	TRBV12-3/TRBV12-4	TRBJ2-2	NA	CASSPRRGEANTGELFF	TGTGCCAGCAGCCCAAGGAGGGGGGAGGCGAACACCGGGGAGCTGTTTTTT
many	TRBV20-1	TRBJ2-3	NA	CSAPEGTSTDTQYF	TGCAGTGCGCCAGAAGGGACTAGCACAGATACGCAGTATTTT
NA	TRBV10-3	TRBJ2-2	NA	CAISEDPSSIGELFF	TGTGCCATCAGTGAGGACCCTTCGTCGATCGGGGAGCTGTTTTTT
many	TRBV11-2	TRBJ1-5	NA	CASSLGGGRNQPQHF	TGTGCCAGCAGCTTAGGCGGGGGGCGAAATCAGCCCCAGCATTTT
NA	TRBV6-2/TRBV6-3	TRBJ2-2	NA	CASSYAVAFDGELFF	TGTGCCAGCAGTTACGCGGTGGCTTTCGACGGGGAGCTGTTTTTT
few	TRBV7-2	TRBJ2-1	NA	CASSPDYISYNEQFF	TGTGCCAGCAGCCCGGATTACATCTCCTACAATGAGCAGTTCTTC
few	TRBV15	TRBJ2-2	NA	CAKGNTGELFF	TGTGCCAAAGGGAACACCGGGGAGCTGTTTTTT
few	TRBV28	TRBJ1-1	NA	CASSPPSKFTEAFF	TGTGCCAGCAGCCCGCCCTCGAAGTTCACTGAAGCTTTCTTT
few	TRBV12-3/TRBV12-4	TRBJ2-5	NA	CASSLRRQETQYF	TGTGCCAGCAGTTTAAGGCGGCAAGAGACCCAGTACTTC
few	TRBV5-1	TRBJ2-3	TRBD2	CASSLGIAGGEDTQYF	TGCGCCAGCAGCTTGGGAATAGCGGGAGGTGAGGATACGCAGTATTTT
NA	TRBV28	TRBJ1-4	TRBD1	CASSSNPGQGFREKLFF	TGTGCCAGCAGTTCCAACCCGGGACAGGGGTTCAGGGAAAAACTGTTTTTT
many	TRBV20-1	TRBJ2-3	TRBD2	CSARVPSGGALDTQYF	TGCAGTGCTAGAGTCCCCAGCGGGGGGGCCTTAGATACGCAGTATTTT
NA	TRBV30	TRBJ2-1	NA	CAGGRTNNEQFF	TGTGCGGGGGGTAGGACCAACAATGAGCAGTTCTTC
few	TRBV6-2/TRBV6-3	TRBJ2-3	NA	CASKPGTHFTDTQYF	TGTGCCAGCAAACCCGGGACTCATTTCACAGATACGCAGTATTTT
NA	TRBV12-3/TRBV12-4	TRBJ1-1	NA	CASSWQGPNTEAFF	TGTGCCAGCAGTTGGCAGGGGCCGAACACTGAAGCTTTCTTT
few	TRBV28	TRBJ1-2	NA	CASSLPGRVGYTF	TGTGCCAGCAGTTTACCTGGGAGGGTTGGCTACACCTTC
NA	TRBV20-1	TRBJ2-2	NA	CSARARRVNGELFF	TGCAGTGCTAGAGCTCGCAGGGTTAACGGGGAGCTGTTTTTT
NA	TRBV20-1	TRBJ2-1	NA	CSARSRGAPNEQFF	TGCAGTGCTAGATCCCGGGGGGCTCCCAATGAGCAGTTCTTC
few	TRBV29-1	TRBJ1-2	NA	CSVEGSVGYTF	TGCAGCGTTGAAGGGTCCGTGGGCTACACCTTC
few	TRBV29-1	TRBJ2-5	TRBD2	CSVASGGPETQYF	TGCAGCGTGGCTAGCGGGGGGCCGGAGACCCAGTACTTC
NA	TRBV7-2	TRBJ1-2	NA	CASSPDRSYGYTF	TGTGCCAGCAGCCCTGACAGGAGTTATGGCTACACCTTC
NA	TRBV5-6	TRBJ2-5	TRBD2	CASSLPGTSGPQETQYF	TGTGCCAGCAGCCTGCCTGGGACTAGCGGGCCACAAGAGACCCAGTACTTC
many	TRBV20-1	TRBJ1-1	TRBD1	CSATPDRGPLPNTEAFF	TGCAGTGCTACCCCCGACAGGGGCCCCCTCCCGAACACTGAAGCTTTCTTT
NA	TRBV29-1	TRBJ2-5	NA	CSVGPSGQETQYF	TGCAGCGTGGGGCCCAGCGGGCAAGAGACCCAGTACTTC
few	TRBV29-1	TRBJ2-2	TRBD1	CSVDPGGLGELFF	TGCAGCGTAGATCCAGGGGGCCTCGGGGAGCTGTTTTTT